Sequencing of this T cell receptor beta chain was carried out in a study of blood T cells in healthy people across ages. CDR3 length: 15 residues. Germline CDR1 and CDR2: SEHNR and FQNEAQ (reference sequence). The authors ran a second PCR of about 6 to 11 cycles using a sample-barcoded 5' primer and a J-beta primer mix. TCRdb called the 5' RACE reads again in MiXCR, with one record for every CDR3 protein. The sample lists approximately 690,000 distinct CDR3 sequences; 40% to 45% were seen once. This TCR was recovered from a man older than 75 in good health. Sequencing input: blood. The chain couples TRBV7-9 to TRBJ2-1; possible D gene TRBD2, 6 bases. Near its end, the DNA agrees better with TRBJ2-7, so the J call may be wrong. This chain's CDR3 is CASSKAGLSYNEQYF. The CDR3 DNA is TGTGCCAGCAGCAAAGCGGGTCTCTCCTACAATGAGCAGTACTTC.